This paragraph reports one T cell receptor (beta chain). The CDR3 has 16 amino acids. Trimming took 2 bases from V and 6 from J, leaving 14 bases between them. Germline V CDR1 and CDR2: LGHDT, YNNKEL (reference sequence). Data came from immunoSEQ multiplex PCR; TCRdb stores just in-frame clones and leaves some out. The profile shows some 190,000 clones, approximately 80% of them singletons. The source of the sample is a study of blood T cell repertoires in COVID-19. This receptor was identified in a man aged 55 to 70 with acute or convalescent COVID-19. Sample: peripheral blood. V usage is TRBV3-1 (or the pseudogene TRBV3-2) and J usage is TRBJ1-6; the D is unclear. CDR3 sequence: CASSQMSAWANSPLHF. DNA for the CDR3: TGTGCCAGCAGCCAAATGTCGGCCTGGGCTAATTCACCCCTCCACTTT.